The rows below give T cell receptor beta chains drawn from one sample of a study of identical twins. A single record per CDR3 protein comes from TCRdb applying MiXCR to the 5' RACE reads. The data show some 250,000 distinct CDR3 sequences, over 5% seen once. These data were likewise used in another study, on T cells expressing NK-cell markers.

Sample: CD8+ T cells sorted from blood. The receptors were sampled from a woman aged 18 to 35 in good health. CDR3s leave out the opening cysteine and the closing phenylalanine or tryptophan. Each record gives: D gene, clone size, V gene, CDR3 length, J gene, CDR3 protein. A D gene is named only where the DNA matches it firmly. Clone size is shown for a subset of rows, as once, few, many or a class of expanded clone.

D gene: NA
clone size: few
V gene: TRBV9
CDR3 length: 15
J gene: TRBJ1-6
CDR3 protein: ASSVLGRPSYNSPLH

D gene: TRBD1
clone size: NA
V gene: TRBV3-1
CDR3 length: 13
J gene: TRBJ2-7
CDR3 protein: ASSQDRGRTYEQY

D gene: TRBD1
clone size: NA
V gene: TRBV2
CDR3 length: 13
J gene: TRBJ2-5
CDR3 protein: ASSRLDGTEETQY

D gene: NA
clone size: few
V gene: TRBV24-1
CDR3 length: 13
J gene: TRBJ2-1
CDR3 protein: ATSDARRSYNEQF

D gene: NA
clone size: NA
V gene: TRBV7-9
CDR3 length: 9
J gene: TRBJ2-1
CDR3 protein: ASSATGEKF

D gene: NA
clone size: few
V gene: TRBV25-1
CDR3 length: 11
J gene: TRBJ2-7
CDR3 protein: ASSEQGLDEQY

D gene: TRBD1
clone size: many
V gene: TRBV4-2
CDR3 length: 15
J gene: TRBJ1-1
CDR3 protein: ASSQLGTGTDDTEAF

D gene: TRBD2
clone size: few
V gene: TRBV27
CDR3 length: 13
J gene: TRBJ2-1
CDR3 protein: ASSFISGAYNEQF

D gene: NA
clone size: few
V gene: TRBV29-1
CDR3 length: 14
J gene: TRBJ2-1
CDR3 protein: SVPSGTRDSYNEQF

D gene: NA
clone size: few
V gene: TRBV15
CDR3 length: 13
J gene: TRBJ1-4
CDR3 protein: ATSRAQGIGEKLF

D gene: NA
clone size: few
V gene: TRBV9
CDR3 length: 12
J gene: TRBJ2-1
CDR3 protein: ASSVARLGGEQF

D gene: NA
clone size: NA
V gene: TRBV7-7
CDR3 length: 12
J gene: TRBJ2-3
CDR3 protein: ASSLRTRGDTQY

D gene: TRBD1
clone size: NA
V gene: TRBV7-2
CDR3 length: 13
J gene: TRBJ1-5
CDR3 protein: ASSLGQGAGQPQH

D gene: NA
clone size: many
V gene: TRBV10-3
CDR3 length: 12
J gene: TRBJ1-2
CDR3 protein: AISESTGAYGYT

D gene: TRBD1
clone size: many
V gene: TRBV6-2/TRBV6-3
CDR3 length: 11
J gene: TRBJ2-7
CDR3 protein: ASSYSDRYEQY

D gene: NA
clone size: few
V gene: TRBV7-9
CDR3 length: 13
J gene: TRBJ2-3
CDR3 protein: ASSASTNQADTQY

D gene: NA
clone size: NA
V gene: TRBV6-5
CDR3 length: 12
J gene: TRBJ2-7
CDR3 protein: ASSYSAGYYEQY